This record looks at one T cell receptor (beta chain) sequence and its context. The antigen is unknown. The data were taken from a study of T cell responses to AZD1222 COVID-19 vaccine. Findings and caveats of the study: Variant regions that are unmutated are reportedly the target of nearly half of spike-specific TCRs. Samples come after the peak T cell response, not at day 14. CD4 TCRs linked to vaccination spanned spike, dominating at 160-218 and 743-854. Clonal diversity was possibly underestimated, and the donors were mostly white British, with more females.

Clones were read by immunoSEQ multiplex PCR, and TCRdb kept only the in-frame ones, dropping some. The sample includes about 100,000 clones, 80% to 95% of them seen just once. This receptor was obtained from an adult in good health. This sample comprised peripheral blood, obtained on day 0 of AZD1222 vaccination.

The CDR3 DNA reads TGCGCCAGCAGCTTGGGGATCTCTGGAAACACCATATATTTT. Translating gives CASSLGISGNTIYF. The chain employs TRBV5-1 and TRBJ1-3; no reliable D call. The CDR3 totals 14 residues. V dropped 0 bases and J dropped 0 bases, with 4 bases sitting between them. Germline V gene data show CDR1 as SGHRS and CDR2 as YFSETQ. The full variable domain, its missing parts supplied by reference TRBV5-1 and TRBJ1-3, is KAGVTQTPRYLIKTRGQQVTLSCSPISGHRSVSWYQQTPGQGLQFLFEYFSETQRNKGNFPGRFSGRQFSNSRSEMNVSTLELGDSALYLCASSLGISGNTIYFGEGSWLTVV.